This TCR beta chain was captured in a study of CD4 T cells in relation to SARS-CoV-2 and coronaviruses. Before the COVID-19 pandemic, during about 2011-2019, CD4+ T cells were taken from unexposed donors. CD4+ T cells were isolated from the cells after more than nine days of culture. On days 3 and 7, cultures got half fresh IL-2 medium. Remarks on this clone: The antigen is undetermined. Different DNA sequences within this sample yield the same CDR3.

Sequencing used immunoSEQ multiplex PCR; TCRdb keeps in-frame clones, though not all of them. The sample carries approximately 20,000 clones, roughly four fifths recorded once. The CDR3 has 13 amino acids. Germline CDR1 reads LGHDT; CDR2 reads YNNKEL (reference sequence). Trimming shortened V by 1 base and J by 1 base, and 4 bases separated the two germline ends. The sequence came from a human donor in good health. This sequence joins TRBV3-1 (or the pseudogene TRBV3-2) and TRBJ1-1; D not certain. The sequenced sample consisted of CD4+ T cells from PBMCs, cultured in vitro. The CDR3 is CASSQVKNTEAFF. The DNA of the CDR3 is TGTGCCAGCAGCCAAGTGAAGAACACTGAAGCTTTCTTT.